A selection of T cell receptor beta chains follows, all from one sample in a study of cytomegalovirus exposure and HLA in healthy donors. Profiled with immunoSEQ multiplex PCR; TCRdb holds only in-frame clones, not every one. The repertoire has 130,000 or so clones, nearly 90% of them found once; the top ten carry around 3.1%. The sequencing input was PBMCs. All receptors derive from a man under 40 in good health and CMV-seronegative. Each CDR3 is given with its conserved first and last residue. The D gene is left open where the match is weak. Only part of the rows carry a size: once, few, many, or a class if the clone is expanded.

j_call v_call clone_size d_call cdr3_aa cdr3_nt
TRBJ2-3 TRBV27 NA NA CASARGGAADTQYF TGTGCCAGCGCCCGTGGGGGGGCCGCAGATACGCAGTATTTT
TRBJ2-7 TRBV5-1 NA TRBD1 CASSAWTGYEQYF TGCGCCAGCAGCGCCTGGACAGGCTACGAGCAGTACTTC
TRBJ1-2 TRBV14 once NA CASSSLSGTDYGYTF TGTGCCAGCAGCTCCCTTTCCGGGACTGACTATGGCTACACCTTC
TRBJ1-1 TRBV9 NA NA CASSVGGSLYEAFF TGTGCCAGCAGCGTAGGCGGCAGCCTATATGAAGCTTTCTTT
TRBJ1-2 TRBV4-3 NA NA CASSQGGNGYTF TGCGCCAGCAGCCAAGGCGGGAATGGCTACACCTTC
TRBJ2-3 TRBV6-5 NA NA CASSYEGTSTDTQYF TGTGCCAGCAGTTACGAGGGTACTAGCACAGATACGCAGTATTTT
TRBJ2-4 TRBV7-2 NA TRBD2 CASSPQAGDIQYF TGTGCCAGCAGCCCCCAAGCGGGGGACATTCAGTACTTC
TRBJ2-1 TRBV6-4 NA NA CANKPSGLQFF TGTGCCAACAAACCCAGCGGGTTGCAGTTCTTC
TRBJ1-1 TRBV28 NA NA CASSLEQPLGAFF TGTGCCAGCAGTTTAGAACAGCCCTTAGGAGCTTTCTTT
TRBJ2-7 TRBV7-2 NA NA CASSLGPGGNSYEQYF TGTGCCAGCAGCTTAGGCCCAGGGGGGAACTCCTACGAGCAGTACTTC
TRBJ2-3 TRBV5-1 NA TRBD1 CASSRPDRVGTDTQYF TGCGCCAGCAGCCGCCCGGACAGGGTAGGCACAGATACGCAGTATTTT
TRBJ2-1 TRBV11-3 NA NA CASSLAGSSYNEQFF TGTGCCAGCAGCTTAGCGGGTAGCTCCTACAATGAGCAGTTCTTC
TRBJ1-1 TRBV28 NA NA CASSLFSNTEAFF TGTGCCAGCAGTTTATTTAGCAACACTGAAGCTTTCTTT
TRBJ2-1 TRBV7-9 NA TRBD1 CASSGTGEGSYVEQFF TGTGCCAGCAGCGGCACAGGGGAAGGGTCGTACGTTGAGCAGTTCTTC
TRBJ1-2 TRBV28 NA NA CASSPIGGYDGYTF TGTGCCAGCAGTCCAATCGGAGGTTACGATGGCTACACCTTC
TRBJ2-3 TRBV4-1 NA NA CASSQSPIPSTDTQYF TGCGCCAGCAGCCAAAGCCCTATACCTAGCACAGATACGCAGTATTTT
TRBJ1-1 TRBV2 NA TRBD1 CASRATGARPMNTEAFF TGTGCCAGCAGAGCCACAGGGGCACGCCCGATGAACACTGAAGCTTTCTTT
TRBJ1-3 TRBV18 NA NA CASSPPGAGSSGNTIYF TGTGCCAGCTCTCCCCCCGGCGCCGGGAGCTCTGGAAACACCATATATTTT
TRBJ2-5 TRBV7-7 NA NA CASSQDLGETQYF TGTGCTAGCAGCCAGGACTTGGGGGAGACCCAGTACTTC
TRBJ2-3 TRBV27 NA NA CASTADSLTDTQYF TGTGCCAGCACCGCGGACAGCCTCACAGATACGCAGTATTTT
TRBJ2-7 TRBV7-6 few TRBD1 CASSWDRVNEQYF TGTGCCAGCAGCTGGGACAGGGTCAACGAGCAGTACTTC
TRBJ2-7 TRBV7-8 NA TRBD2 CASSLDRGGPYEQYF TGTGCCAGCAGCTTAGACCGCGGGGGGCCCTACGAGCAGTACTTC
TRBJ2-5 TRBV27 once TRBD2 CASSLFAGGPPWTQYF TGTGCCAGCAGTTTGTTTGCGGGGGGCCCCCCTTGGACCCAGTACTTC
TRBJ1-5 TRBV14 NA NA CASSPSGRGNQPQHF TGTGCCAGCAGCCCCAGCGGGAGGGGCAATCAGCCCCAGCATTTT
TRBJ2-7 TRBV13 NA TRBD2 CASSLTKRGPYEQYF TGTGCCAGCAGCCTAACAAAGCGGGGTCCCTACGAGCAGTACTTC
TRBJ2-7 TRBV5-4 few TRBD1 CASSRDRSSYEQYF TGTGCCAGCAGTCGGGACAGGAGCTCCTACGAGCAGTACTTC
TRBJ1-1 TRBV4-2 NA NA CASSQESPPGPNTEAFF TGTGCCAGCAGCCAAGAATCCCCCCCGGGTCCGAACACTGAAGCTTTCTTT
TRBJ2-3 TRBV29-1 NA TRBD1 CSVAGLPRTGSTDTQYF TGCAGCGTTGCGGGGCTGCCCCGGACAGGTAGCACAGATACGCAGTATTTT
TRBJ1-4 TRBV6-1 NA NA CASRPGATNEKLFF TGTGCCAGCAGGCCGGGGGCAACTAATGAAAAACTGTTTTTT
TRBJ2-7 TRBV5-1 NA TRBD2 CASSPGTSRYEQYF TGCGCCAGCAGTCCCGGGACTAGTAGGTACGAGCAGTACTTC
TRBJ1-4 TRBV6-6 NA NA CASSQLQEPFEKLFF TGTGCCAGCAGCCAACTACAGGAACCTTTTGAAAAACTGTTTTTT
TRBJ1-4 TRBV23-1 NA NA CASSPPGAGAREKLFF TGCGCCAGCAGCCCCCCTGGTGCGGGGGCGCGGGAAAAACTGTTTTTT
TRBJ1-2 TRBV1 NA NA CTSSQRPGTGTTNYGYTF TGCACCAGCAGCCAACGCCCCGGGACAGGGACTACTAACTATGGCTACACCTTC
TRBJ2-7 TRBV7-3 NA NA CASSLAATGGEQYF TGTGCCAGCAGCTTAGCGGCCACCGGGGGAGAGCAGTACTTC
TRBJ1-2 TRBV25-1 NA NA CASSEYRFGGYTF TGTGCCAGCAGTGAATACCGGTTCGGTGGCTACACCTTC
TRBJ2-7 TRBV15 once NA CATSRSQGLRPSYEQYF TGTGCCACCAGCAGAAGCCAGGGCCTCAGACCTTCCTACGAGCAGTACTTC
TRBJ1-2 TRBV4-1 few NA CASSSQDLNYGYTF TGCGCCAGCAGCTCACAGGATCTTAACTATGGCTACACCTTC
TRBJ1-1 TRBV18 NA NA CASSPARDTEAFF TGTGCCAGCTCACCAGCCAGGGACACTGAAGCTTTCTTT
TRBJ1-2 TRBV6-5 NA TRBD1 CASSYRDSYGYTF TGTGCCAGCAGTTACCGGGACAGCTATGGCTACACCTTC
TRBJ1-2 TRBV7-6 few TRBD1 CASSTTGEGYTF TGTGCCAGCAGCACGACAGGGGAAGGCTACACCTTC
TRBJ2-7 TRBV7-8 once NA CASSLGARAPYEQYF TGTGCCAGCAGCTTAGGGGCGCGGGCCCCCTACGAGCAGTACTTC
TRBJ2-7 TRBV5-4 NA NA CASSLGGNPYEQYF TGTGCCAGCAGCTTGGGCGGAAACCCCTACGAGCAGTACTTC
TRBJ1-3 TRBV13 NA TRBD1 CASSNRDSAGNTIYF TGTGCCAGCAGCAATAGGGACAGTGCTGGAAACACCATATATTTT
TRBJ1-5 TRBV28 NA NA CASSFARTIQPQHF TGTGCCAGCAGTTTCGCCCGGACAATCCAGCCCCAGCATTTT
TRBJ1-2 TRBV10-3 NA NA CAISEPGRGLYGYTF TGTGCCATCAGTGAGCCAGGGAGGGGCCTCTATGGCTACACCTTC
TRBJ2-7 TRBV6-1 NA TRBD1 CASTLGTGQTGEQYF TGTGCCAGCACCCTTGGGACAGGGCAAACGGGCGAGCAGTACTTC
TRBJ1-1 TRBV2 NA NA CASLRSNTEAFF TGTGCCAGCCTCAGGTCGAACACTGAAGCTTTCTTT
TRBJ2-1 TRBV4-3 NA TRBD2 CASSQEPPPSGGANEQFF TGCGCCAGCAGCCAAGAGCCCCCCCCAAGCGGGGGGGCGAATGAGCAGTTCTTC
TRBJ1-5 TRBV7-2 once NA CASSLGQVNNQPQHF TGTGCCAGCAGCTTAGGCCAGGTAAACAATCAGCCCCAGCATTTT
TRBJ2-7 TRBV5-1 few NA CASSLDGNYEQYF TGCGCCAGCAGCTTGGACGGTAACTACGAGCAGTACTTC
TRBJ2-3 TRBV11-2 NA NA CASSPVTGGLTDTQYF TGTGCCAGCAGCCCAGTAACGGGGGGCCTCACAGATACGCAGTATTTT
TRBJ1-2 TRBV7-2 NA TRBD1 CASSRTGVNGYTF TGTGCCAGTTCCCGGACAGGGGTAAATGGCTACACCTTC
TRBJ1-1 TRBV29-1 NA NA CSVVVQGRQNTEAFF TGCAGCGTTGTAGTACAGGGTCGGCAGAACACTGAAGCTTTCTTT
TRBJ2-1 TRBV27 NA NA CASSSGVSYNEQFF TGTGCCAGCAGTTCTGGAGTCTCCTACAATGAGCAGTTCTTC
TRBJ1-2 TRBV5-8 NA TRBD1 CASSFRDSYGYTF TGTGCCAGCAGCTTCCGGGACAGCTATGGCTACACCTTC
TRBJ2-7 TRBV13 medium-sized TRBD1 CASSIGTGGWQYF TGTGCCAGCAGCATCGGGACAGGGGGCTGGCAGTACTTC
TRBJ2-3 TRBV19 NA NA CASSTRTVTDTQYF TGTGCCAGTAGTACCCGGACAGTCACAGATACGCAGTATTTT
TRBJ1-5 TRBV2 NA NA CASSEGGQGYNQPQHF TGTGCCAGCAGTGAAGGGGGGCAGGGTTACAATCAGCCCCAGCATTTT
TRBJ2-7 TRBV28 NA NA CASSLPTPGTYEQYF TGTGCCAGCAGCTTGCCTACCCCAGGGACCTACGAGCAGTACTTC
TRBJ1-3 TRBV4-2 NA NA CASSQLFDRTGNTIYF TGTGCCAGCAGCCAGCTATTCGACAGGACTGGAAACACCATATATTTT